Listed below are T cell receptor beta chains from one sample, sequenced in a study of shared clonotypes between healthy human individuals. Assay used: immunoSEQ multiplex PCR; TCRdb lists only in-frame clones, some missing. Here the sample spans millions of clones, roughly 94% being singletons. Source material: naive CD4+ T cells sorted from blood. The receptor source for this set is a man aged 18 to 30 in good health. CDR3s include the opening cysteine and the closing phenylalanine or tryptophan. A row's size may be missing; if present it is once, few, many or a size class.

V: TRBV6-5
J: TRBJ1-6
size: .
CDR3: CATHGDSNSPLHF

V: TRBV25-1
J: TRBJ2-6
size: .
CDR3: CASSSSGTVTFGANVLTF

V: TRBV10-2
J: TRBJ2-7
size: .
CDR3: CASLRQGYEQYF

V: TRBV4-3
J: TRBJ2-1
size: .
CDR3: CASSQDRFAGEGDEQFF

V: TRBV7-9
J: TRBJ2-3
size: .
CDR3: CASSLAPGQGSTQYF

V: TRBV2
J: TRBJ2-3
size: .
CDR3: CASSPKVRGRSTDTQYF

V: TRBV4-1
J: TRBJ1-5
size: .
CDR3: CASSPGTGEYQPQHF

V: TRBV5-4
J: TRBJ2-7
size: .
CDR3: CASSLQGSYEQYF

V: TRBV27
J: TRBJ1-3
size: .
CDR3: CASRPSGGSGNTIYF

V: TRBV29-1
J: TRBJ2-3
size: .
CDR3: CSVRNRGSGDTQYF

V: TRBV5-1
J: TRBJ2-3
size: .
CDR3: CASKLAEITDTQYF

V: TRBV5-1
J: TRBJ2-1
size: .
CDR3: CASSSPGTGINEQFF

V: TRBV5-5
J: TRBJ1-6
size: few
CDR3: CASSPDVGPNSPLHF

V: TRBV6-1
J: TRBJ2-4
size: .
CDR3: CASSENQNLAKNIQYF

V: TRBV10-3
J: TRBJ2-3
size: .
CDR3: CAITSSSRVDTQYF

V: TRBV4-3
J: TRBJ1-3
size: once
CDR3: CASSQEQGRDTIYF

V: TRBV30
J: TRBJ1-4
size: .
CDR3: CAWSVISAGVEKLFF

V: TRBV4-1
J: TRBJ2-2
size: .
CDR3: CASSLTTSGRAGELFF

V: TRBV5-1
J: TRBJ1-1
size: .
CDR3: CASSSAGQGKGSPEAFF

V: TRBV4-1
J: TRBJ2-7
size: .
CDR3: CASSPRTSGSIYEQYF

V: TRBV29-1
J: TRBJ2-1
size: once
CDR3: CSVLLVTPSGEQFF

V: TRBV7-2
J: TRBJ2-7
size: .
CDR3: CASSFGEGREKKQYF

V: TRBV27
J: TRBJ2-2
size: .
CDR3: CASSFLGADTGELFF

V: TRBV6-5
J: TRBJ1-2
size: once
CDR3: CASSYGWPGGHGYTF

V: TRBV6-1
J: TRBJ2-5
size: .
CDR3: CASTRQLEETQYF

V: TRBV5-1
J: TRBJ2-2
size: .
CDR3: CASSLLAIGELFF

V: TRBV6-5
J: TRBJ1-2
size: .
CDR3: CASISLGSNYGYTF

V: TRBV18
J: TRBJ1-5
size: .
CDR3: CASSQGESLSNQPQHF

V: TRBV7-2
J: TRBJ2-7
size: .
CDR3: CASSLAGVPYEQYF

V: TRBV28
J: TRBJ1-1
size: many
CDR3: CASRTNTEAFF

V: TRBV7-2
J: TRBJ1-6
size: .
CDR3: CASSSTTGNSPLHF

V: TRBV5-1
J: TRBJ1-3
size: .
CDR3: CASSLTGKTGNTIYF

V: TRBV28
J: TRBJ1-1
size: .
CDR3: CASWDRNTEAFF

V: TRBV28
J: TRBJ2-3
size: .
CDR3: CASLSGPLRTDTQYF

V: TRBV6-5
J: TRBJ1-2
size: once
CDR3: CASSTRGGTYGYTF

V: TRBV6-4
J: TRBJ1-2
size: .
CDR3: CASSPQGVGGYTF

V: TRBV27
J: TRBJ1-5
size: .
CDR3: CASSSPGANQPQHF

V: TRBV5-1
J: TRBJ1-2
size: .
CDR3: CASSLQVENYGYTF

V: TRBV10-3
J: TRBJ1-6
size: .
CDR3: CASAGVDNSPLHF

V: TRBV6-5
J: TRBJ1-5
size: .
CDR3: CASSQGQGGNQPQHF

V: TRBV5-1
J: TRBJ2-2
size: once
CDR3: CASSWTRGGELFF

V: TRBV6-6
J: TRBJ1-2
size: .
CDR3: CASSYPLGGYTF